What follows describes a single T cell receptor (beta chain). The V and J ends lost 1 base and 4 bases, in that order; junction bases with no gene match: 6. Germline CDR1 is SEHNR and CDR2 is FQNEAQ (reference sequence). The CDR3 has 15 residues. These data originate in a study of shared clonotypes between healthy human individuals. Background on the study: Researchers drew samples from two women and three men aged 18 to 49.

Each cell subset's genomic DNA was divided evenly among several immunoSEQ plates. Assay: immunoSEQ multiplex PCR; the TCRdb copy retains only in-frame clones and omits some. The table lists more than 500,000 clones, approximately 95% of them singletons. Selected positively for CCR7 and CD45RO-negative, naive CD8 cells excluded terminally differentiated effector memory CD45RA+ cells. Sequencing was performed on naive CD8+ T cells sorted from blood. The chain carries TRBV7-9 and TRBJ1-2, with TRBD1 matching over 7 bases. This sequence was found in a woman aged 25 to 45 in good health. The CDR3 DNA follows: TGTGCCAGCAGCTTAGGACAGGGATACGGCTATGGCTACACCTTC. Encoded protein: CASSLGQGYGYGYTF.